This T cell receptor (beta chain) was retrieved from a study of T cells in Graves' hyperthyroidism and ophthalmopathy. Losses at the gene ends were 5 bases for V and 5 bases for J; bases not matched to a gene: 11. The CDR3 loop spans 16 amino acids. CDR1 is SGHTA and CDR2 is FQGTGA in the germline V gene. This clonotype was recorded once. The antigen remains unidentified. A much larger clone differs by one base, so this may be a read error. Broader study findings: Ophthalmopathy cases were set apart from stable hyperthyroidism by a 13 V-J model.

Amplification yielded TCR beta CDR3 regions, with RNA transcripts as the source. When the TCR CDR3 underwent first-round RT-PCR, the HTBI primer set was used. TCRdb recomputed calls from the multiplex PCR reads with MiXCR, one row per CDR3 protein. The table has a few hundred thousand distinct CDR3 sequences, around a sixth seen once; the top ten hold under 8%. Exclusion criteria comprised uncontrolled infection, other autoimmune disease, pregnancy or lactation. Clinical symptoms, serum thyroxine, TRAb, thyroid ultrasound and orbital computed tomography established diagnosis. This TCR derives from a woman aged 30 to 39 with Graves' hyperthyroidism. Sequenced input: blood. This chain joins TRBV7-3 and TRBJ2-1; TRBD2 matches at 8 bases. In DNA, the CDR3 is TGTGCCAGCAGCGCGCGACGGACTAGCCGCCACAATGAGCAGTTCTTC. The encoded protein is CASSARRTSRHNEQFF.